The next 16 T cell receptor beta chains were all read from a single sample in a study of T-cell reconstitution after alpha-beta-depleted transplantation in children. Construction of the TCRbeta library involved unique molecular identifiers. In TCRdb, the PCR reads were re-called with MiXCR into one record per CDR3 protein. The table has roughly 500,000 distinct CDR3 sequences, about 12% seen once. The source material was PBMCs from the stem cell graft donor, sampled from the stem cell graft. These receptors were collected from a human donor who donated a stem cell graft to a child with combined immunodeficiency.

The chain has TRBV5-1 and TRBJ2-2; no clear D gene. This CDR3 region has 15 residues. V gave up 0 bases and J gave up 3 bases, with 9 bases separating them. Germline assignment: CDR1 SGHRS and CDR2 YFSETQ. This chain's CDR3 is CASSLGLSDTGELFF. CDR3 DNA sequence: TGCGCCAGCAGCTTGGGTCTGTCGGACACCGGGGAGCTGTTTTTT.

The sample holds many counts of this clonotype. The chain employs TRBV29-1 and TRBJ2-1; TRBD2 aligns across 13 bases. CDR1 and CDR2 from the germline V gene are SQVTM and ANQGSEA. The CDR3 runs 14 residues. J was trimmed by 10 bases and V by 3 bases; bases with no gene match: 6. Here the CDR3 reads CSVEFTSGGVEQFF. DNA for the CDR3: TGCAGCGTTGAGTTTACTAGCGGGGGGGTGGAGCAGTTCTTC.

This clonotype was detected a few times. The rearrangement links TRBV28 to TRBJ1-5, with D unclear. V lost 7 bases, J lost 2 bases, and 9 bases lay in between. The length of the CDR3 is 13 residues. CDR1 is MDHEN and CDR2 is SYDVKM in the germline V gene. The CDR3 nucleotides read TGTGCCAGCATGCGGGGTGGCAATCAGCCCCAGCATTTT. It encodes CASMRGGNQPQHF. The variable domain in full, completed from reference TRBV28 and TRBJ1-5, reads DVKVTQSSRYLVKRTGEKVFLECVQDMDHENMFWYRQDPGLGLRLIYFSYDVKMKEKGDIPEGYSVSREKKERFSLILESASTNQTSMYLCASMRGGNQPQHFGDGTRLSIL.

This chain connects TRBV5-1 to TRBJ2-3, with 8 positions matching TRBD2. Germline V gene lookup returns CDR1 SGHRS and CDR2 YFSETQ. This CDR3 has 14 amino acids. The V gene end was trimmed by 4 bases and the J gene end by 2 bases; junction bases not matched to a gene: 3. The CDR3 coding sequence is TGCGCCAGCAGCGGTAGCGGGACCACAGATACGCAGTATTTT. Its protein is CASSGSGTTDTQYF.

This clonotype was observed many times. This chain joins TRBV5-1 and TRBJ2-1; TRBD2 matches at 9 bases. The CDR3 totals 14 residues. The germline CDR1 and CDR2 sequences are SGHRS and YFSETQ. V dropped 4 bases and J dropped 6; count of bases not matched to a gene: 5. As DNA, the CDR3 is TGCGCCAGCAGCCTTAGCGGGAGCCTCAATGAGCAGTTCTTC. Translation gives CASSLSGSLNEQFF.

This clonotype turned up a few times. The chain combines TRBV11-2 with TRBJ2-1, with 7 bases identical to TRBD2. J lost 3 bases, V lost 0 bases, and 8 bases had no gene match. The CDR3 is made up of 17 amino acids. The germline gives CDR1 SGHAT, CDR2 FQNNGV. The CDR3 loop is CASSLEGAGVLYNEQFF. CDR3 in DNA: TGTGCCAGCAGCTTAGAAGGCGCGGGGGTACTCTACAATGAGCAGTTCTTC.

This clonotype has a count of ten or more. One end of the junction does not line up with germline, which may come from a read error. This chain connects TRBV7-7 to TRBJ2-1; the match to TRBD2 covers 8 bases. Germline-derived CDR1 and CDR2 are SSHAT and FNYEAQ (reference sequence). This CDR3 is built from 15 residues. CDR3 in amino acids: CASSLEAGAGHEQFF. The DNA of the CDR3 is TGTGCTAGCAGCTTAGAAGCGGGGGCTGGCCATGAGCAGTTCTTC.

This clonotype was counted ten times or more. The gene calls are TRBV27 and TRBJ2-5; D unresolved. V lost 2 bases to trimming and J lost 0 bases, with 4 bases between them. The germline V gene has CDR1 MNHEY and CDR2 SMNVEV (reference sequence). The CDR3 spans 13 residues. This CDR3 is CASSLGYQETQYF. Written as DNA, the CDR3 is TGTGCCAGCAGTTTAGGGTACCAAGAGACCCAGTACTTC.

The count of this clonotype is one. The V call is TRBV7-9, the J call TRBJ2-2; D is tentatively TRBD1 or TRBD2 (5 bases each). This CDR3 spans 16 amino acids. V lost 6 bases, J lost 1 base, and 15 bases lay in between. The germline CDR1 and CDR2 sequences are SEHNR and FQNEAQ (reference sequence). The chain's CDR3 is CASSRSGTENTGELFF. The CDR3 coding sequence is TGTGCCAGCAGTCGGTCTGGGACGGAGAACACCGGGGAGCTGTTTTTT. The full variable domain, with the rest looked up from reference TRBV7-9 and TRBJ2-2, is DTGVSQNPRHKITKRGQNVTFRCDPISEHNRLYWYRQTLGQGPEFLTYFQNEAQLEKSRLLSDRFSAERPKGSFSTLEIQRTEQGDSAMYLCASSRSGTENTGELFFGEGSRLTVL.

This clonotype was seen a few times. V and J are TRBV20-1 and TRBJ2-1; 7 nucleotides line up with TRBD2. CDR1 is DFQATT, CDR2 SNEGSKA, per germline (reference sequence). The CDR3 consists of 17 residues. V dropped 3 bases and J dropped 0; count of bases not matched to a gene: 11. CDR3 sequence: CSASGRVAESSYNEQFF. The CDR3 nucleotides read TGCAGTGCTAGTGGGAGGGTAGCGGAAAGCTCCTACAATGAGCAGTTCTTC.

A few counts support this clonotype. V usage is TRBV13 and J usage is TRBJ1-1; D is undetermined. Germline loops: CDR1 PRHDT, CDR2 FYEKMQ (reference sequence). V was cut by 1 base and J by 2 bases, with 11 bases left in between. The CDR3 is 15 residues long. CDR3 sequence reads: CASSLDVGPNTEAFF. The CDR3 bases are TGTGCCAGCAGCTTAGACGTGGGCCCCAACACTGAAGCTTTCTTT.

At least ten counts were recorded for this clonotype. The rearrangement joins TRBV5-5 to TRBJ1-1; D might be TRBD1 (5 bases). CDR3 length equals 13 residues. CDR1 is SGHKS, CDR2 YYEKEE, per germline (reference sequence). The V end was cut by 2 bases, the J end by 3 bases, with 8 bases between. The DNA for the CDR3 is TGTGCCAGCAGCTTTCCAGGGCACACTGAAGCTTTCTTT. It codes for CASSFPGHTEAFF.

A few counts support this clonotype. The gene calls are TRBV6-4 and TRBJ2-7; 9 bases map to TRBD2. The germline V gene encodes CDR1 MRHNA and CDR2 SNTAGT. V gave up 5 bases and J gave up 3 bases; unmatched junction bases: 11. The length of the CDR3 is 16 residues. CDR3: CASSPSSGSLFYEQYF. In DNA form, the CDR3 reads TGTGCCAGCAGTCCAAGTAGCGGGAGCTTATTCTACGAGCAGTACTTC.

This clonotype occurred a few times. J is TRBJ2-1 and V is TRBV10-3, with 13 bases fitting TRBD2. The length of the CDR3 is 14 residues. The germline V gene encodes CDR1 ENHRY and CDR2 SYGVKD. With 6 bases clipped from V and 13 bases from J, the junction kept 9 bases outside the gene matches. This CDR3 is CAIRAGLAGEVQFF. The CDR3 nucleotides read TGTGCCATCAGAGCTGGACTAGCGGGAGAGGTTCAGTTCTTC.

CDR3 region: CATSRFTGARDEQFF. CDR3 nucleotides: TGTGCCACCAGCAGGTTCACAGGGGCGCGTGATGAGCAGTTCTTC. The chain recombines TRBV15 with TRBJ2-1; 7 bases agree with TRBD1. V dropped 3 bases and J dropped 8; count of bases not matched to a gene: 10. CDR1 LNHNV and CDR2 YYDKDF come from the germline V gene (reference sequence). CDR3 length: 15 amino acids. Full variable domain (rest looked up from reference TRBV15 and TRBJ2-1): DAMVIQNPRYQVTQFGKPVTLSCSQTLNHNVMYWYQQKSSQAPKLLFHYYDKDFNNEADTPDNFQSRRPNTSFCFLDIRSPGLGDTAMYLCATSRFTGARDEQFFGPGTRLTVL.

Many counts were recorded for this clonotype. This chain uses TRBV4-3 with TRBJ2-3; D is perhaps TRBD2 (6 bases). From germline, CDR1 is LGHNA and CDR2 YSLEER. Deletions cut 0 bases from V and 2 bases from J, with 12 bases between. The CDR3 spans 16 residues. The CDR3 nucleotides are TGCGCCAGCAGCCAAGATCGGGAGTTTGTCACAGATACGCAGTATTTT. Translation: CASSQDREFVTDTQYF.